Sequencing of this TCR beta chain was carried out in a study of early T cells in non-severe SARS-CoV-2 infection (dated by TCRdb to the early 2020s). For context, the study as a whole: TCR sequencing used bulk RNA from unsorted whole blood, so alpha and beta chains could not be paired. Findings and caveats that apply to the study as a whole: Matching against VDJdb was skewed toward anti-spike CD8 responses, likely underestimated virus-specific expansions, and missed private and CD4 specificities.

A case-control design nested within a healthcare worker cohort in London, UK, was used, with weekly nasopharyngeal swab PCR tests and blood sampling performed. Healthcare workers were recruited during the week of the UK lockdown, between 23 and 31 March 2020, and followed weekly for up to roughly 15 weeks. This clonotype was counted a few times. Its specific antigen is unknown. Base quality data are lacking; no much larger clone is found one base away. The receptor library was made with 5' RACE. Sequencing took place on a NextSeq 500. The TCR library protocol attached unique molecular identifiers to individual cDNA molecules to correct for sequencing error and PCR bias. Sequencing covered both TCR alpha and beta chains, and within each sample the abundances of alpha and beta sequences were tightly co-correlated. Per the original workflow: Decombinator V4 was used to perform V gene, J gene and CDR3 annotation of TCR sequences. TCRs were defined as expanded if a significant change between any two time points was detected under a Poisson model with p below 0.0001. TCR abundances were normalised to the total number of TCRs sequenced per sample and were expressed as counts per million. MAIT TCRs were defined by TRAV1-2 paired with TRAJ12, TRAJ20 or TRAJ33, and iNKT TCRs by TRAV10 paired with TRAJ18. VDJdb, accessed 1 November 2021, was searched for CMV, EBV and SARS-CoV-2 annotated TCRs, with TCRs annotated for multiple antigens excluded. The public reads were reanalyzed by TCRdb: fastp trimming at Q25, MiXCR alignment, in-frame beta chains only. Rows are combined by CDR3 protein, so each entry shows the most common genes and DNA. TCRdb's processing, not the study's, gives the V and J calls here. Within this sample are 49,000 or so distinct CDR3 sequences, with about 6% of them counted one time only. The top ten clones comprise 2.8% of the sample.

For CDR1 and CDR2, the germline V gene (reference sequence) lists DFQATT and SNEGSKA. V is pared back by 5 bases and J by 0 bases, with 15 bases lying between the germline termini. The CDR3, cysteine through phenylalanine, is 15 amino acids long. Only the CDR3 region is kept as DNA, spanning 45 bases read in frame from base 1. The V and J genes are TRBV20-1 and TRBJ2-3, and perhaps TRBD1 as D gene, on 5 matching bases. This clonotype was obtained from an adult who was a healthcare worker with PCR-confirmed SARS-CoV-2 infection or an uninfected control (not recorded which). The material sequenced was whole blood, taken at baseline. The bases are TGCAGTGCTTCCACGTGGGGCTCTAGCACAGATACGCAGTATTTT. This is translated as CSASTWGSSTDTQYF.